Presented here are 28 T cell receptor beta chains from one specimen sequenced in a study of blood T cell repertoires in COVID-19. Produced via immunoSEQ multiplex PCR; TCRdb's table is partial and in-frame only. There are roughly 100,000 clones in the sample; around 76% occur only once, and less than 20% lies in the top ten. The sample comprised peripheral blood. These TCRs come from a woman in her 70s with acute or convalescent COVID-19.

The V gene is TRBV5-1, the J gene TRBJ1-4, with D unresolved. Trimming removed 4 bases from V and 3 bases from J, with 10 bases in between. Germline assignment: CDR1 SGHRS and CDR2 YFSETQ. CDR3 length: 14 residues. In DNA form, the CDR3 reads TGCGCCAGCAGCCCGAGAGGAGCTAATGAAAAACTGTTTTTT. This codes for CASSPRGANEKLFF.

This CDR3 is CASRPTWVRDTEAFF. The CDR3 bases are TGTGCCAGCAGACCAACTTGGGTTCGGGACACTGAAGCTTTCTTT. This sequence joins TRBV27 and TRBJ1-1; D unresolved. Germline V lookup: CDR1 MNHEY, CDR2 SMNVEV (reference sequence). This CDR3 is 15 amino acids long. The V and J ends lost 6 bases and 3 bases respectively, with 17 bases between them.

The chain has TRBV27 and TRBJ2-4; no clear D gene. The CDR3 has 19 amino acids. Trimming removed 6 bases from V and 0 bases from J, with 24 bases in between. CDR1 and CDR2 from the germline V gene are MNHEY and SMNVEV (reference sequence). CDR3 sequence (DNA): TGTGCCAGCAGCCCCCTAAGTAGGCTAACTATGCTAGCCAAAAACATTCAGTACTTC. Translation: CASSPLSRLTMLAKNIQYF.

The J gene is TRBJ1-2, the V gene TRBV6-5; possibly TRBD1 for D (6 bases). V lost 7 bases to trimming and J lost 2 bases, with 14 bases between them. This CDR3 is built from 14 residues. Looked up from germline, CDR1 is MNHEY and CDR2 is SVGAGI. CDR3 region: CASKPNRENYGYTF. The DNA of the CDR3 is TGTGCCAGCAAACCGAACAGGGAAAACTATGGCTACACCTTC.

V gene TRBV29-1 combines with J gene TRBJ2-5, with 7 bases fitting TRBD2. The CDR3 sequence is 15 residues long. V was clipped by 2 bases and J by 7 bases; unmatched bases: 13. Germline V CDR1 and CDR2: SQVTM, ANQGSEA. CDR3 region: CSVERYPGGVGTQYF. CDR3 nucleotide sequence: TGCAGCGTTGAACGGTATCCGGGAGGCGTTGGGACCCAGTACTTC.

This chain joins TRBV11-2 and TRBJ2-7, with 9 bases identical to TRBD2. With 7 bases clipped from V and 0 bases from J, the junction kept 4 bases outside the gene matches. The CDR3 has 14 residues. Germline CDR1 reads SGHAT; CDR2 reads FQNNGV. The CDR3 loop reads CASTLAGLSYEQYF. In nucleotides, the CDR3 is TGTGCCAGCACCCTAGCGGGGCTCTCCTACGAGCAGTACTTC.

This clone was counted a few times. The chain employs TRBV11-3 and TRBJ2-7; D perhaps matches TRBD2 (6 bases). V lost 8 bases to trimming and J lost 6 bases, with 14 bases between them. CDR1 and CDR2 (germline): SGHNT, YENEEA. This CDR3 is 12 amino acids long. CDR3 in amino acids: CASSGRGGEQYF. The CDR3 nucleotides read TGTGCCAGCTCCGGGCGGGGAGGCGAGCAGTACTTC.

The gene calls are TRBV27 and TRBJ1-6; the D is unclear. Germline V gives CDR1 MNHEY, CDR2 SMNVEV (reference sequence). V lost 3 bases to trimming and J lost 9 bases, with 15 bases between them. This CDR3 spans 15 amino acids. The CDR3 sequence: CASSFQAGYSSPLHF. The DNA of the CDR3 is TGTGCCAGCAGTTTTCAGGCCGGATACTCTTCACCCCTCCACTTT.

The DNA for the CDR3 is TGTGCCAGCAAAGAGAGAGGACAGCTCCAAGAGACCCAGTACTTC. Its protein is CASKERGQLQETQYF. V is TRBV6-5 and J is TRBJ2-5; tentatively, D is TRBD1 (6 bases). The CDR3 spans 15 residues. Deletions cut 7 bases from V and 1 base from J, with 16 bases between. Germline V gene data show CDR1 as MNHEY and CDR2 as SVGAGI.

This clone occurred a few times. The chain combines TRBV13 with TRBJ2-1, with TRBD2 as a possible D gene (6 bases). Trimming removed 0 bases at V and 0 bases at J, with 6 bases between. Germline CDR1 PRHDT, CDR2 FYEKMQ (reference sequence). The CDR3 covers 15 residues. Here the CDR3 DNA reads TGTGCCAGCAGCTTAGGCGGGGGCTCCTACAATGAGCAGTTCTTC. It yields the protein CASSLGGGSYNEQFF.

This chain links TRBV12-3 or TRBV12-4 with TRBJ2-3, with D possibly being TRBD1 (5 bases). V lost 4 bases and J lost 4, with 9 bases in between. This CDR3 spans 13 amino acids. The CDR3 spells CASSWGRPDTQYF. The CDR3 DNA is TGTGCCAGCAGTTGGGGCAGACCAGATACGCAGTATTTT.

The chain couples TRBV19 to TRBJ1-5, with 8 bases that match TRBD1. V dropped 5 bases and J dropped 1; count of bases not matched to a gene: 7. Germline V gives CDR1 LNHDA, CDR2 SQIVND (reference sequence). The CDR3 has 16 amino acids. The CDR3 is CASSLQTGVSNQPQHF. DNA of the CDR3: TGTGCCAGTAGTCTACAGACAGGGGTAAGCAATCAGCCCCAGCATTTT.

This clone was picked up one time. The V call is TRBV19, the J call TRBJ1-1; D remains unclear. The CDR3 is 15 amino acids. The germline CDR1 and CDR2 sequences are LNHDA and SQIVND (reference sequence). Trimming removed 3 bases from V and 0 bases from J, with 11 bases in between. DNA of the CDR3: TGTGCCAGTAGTATTCTGGGCCGAATGAACACTGAAGCTTTCTTT. Protein: CASSILGRMNTEAFF.

The chain has TRBV7-6 and TRBJ1-4; the match to TRBD1 covers 7 bases. Germline CDR1 SGHVS, CDR2 FNYEAQ. CDR3 length equals 14 residues. J was trimmed by 11 bases and V by 4 bases; bases with no gene match: 10. This CDR3 is CASSSDRDVGKLFF. CDR3 bases: TGTGCCAGCAGCTCCGACAGGGATGTAGGGAAACTGTTTTTT. Variable domain in full (rest from reference TRBV7-6 and TRBJ1-4): GAGVSQSPRYKVTKRGQDVALRCDPISGHVSLYWYRQALGQGPEFLTYFNYEAQQDKSGLPNDRFSAERPEGSISTLTIQRTEQRDSAMYRCASSSDRDVGKLFFGSGTQLSVL.

This clone was recorded only once. V is TRBV6-5 and J is TRBJ1-2, with 10 bases lining up with TRBD1. Germline V CDR1 and CDR2: MNHEY, SVGAGI. The length of the CDR3 is 14 residues. J was trimmed by 5 bases and V by 4 bases; bases with no gene match: 4. CDR3 sequence (DNA): TGTGCCAGCAGTTCCGGGACAGGGGTGTATGGCTACACCTTC. Protein sequence: CASSSGTGVYGYTF.

The chain uses TRBV24-1 and TRBJ2-4; tentative D call: TRBD1 (6 bases). CDR3 size: 13 residues. V dropped 7 bases and J dropped 8 bases, with 14 bases sitting between them. Per germline, CDR1 KGHDR and CDR2 SFDVKD. CDR3 residues: CATSTGSEDIQYF. For the CDR3, the DNA is TGTGCCACCAGCACAGGGTCGGAGGACATTCAGTACTTC.

The chain recombines TRBV5-8 with TRBJ2-3; no reliable D call. Germline lookup yields CDR1 SGHTS and CDR2 YDEGEE. The CDR3 covers 13 residues. V shed 4 bases and J shed 3 bases, with 9 bases lying between them. In DNA, the CDR3 is TGTGCCAGCAGCCGCTCGGAGACAGATACGCAGTATTTT. Amino acids: CASSRSETDTQYF.

The V and J genes are TRBV10-3 and TRBJ2-7; TRBD1 matches at 8 bases. The V gene end was trimmed by 8 bases and the J gene end by 6 bases; junction bases not matched to a gene: 9. The CDR3 sequence is 13 residues long. Germline V gene lookup returns CDR1 ENHRY and CDR2 SYGVKD. The CDR3 here is CAIHDQGAREQYF. The CDR3 DNA is TGTGCCATCCATGACCAGGGGGCTCGCGAGCAGTACTTC.

This chain connects TRBV19 to TRBJ2-3, with 8 positions matching TRBD2. The CDR3 runs 18 residues. V shed 0 bases and J 6 bases; nucleotides not matched to a gene: 14. CDR1 LNHDA and CDR2 SQIVND come from the germline V gene (reference sequence). This chain's CDR3 is CASSIDGGSGVGLDTQYF. For the CDR3, the DNA is TGTGCCAGTAGTATAGATGGGGGTAGCGGGGTCGGTTTGGATACGCAGTATTTT.

The rearrangement links TRBV5-5 to TRBJ1-2; D is possibly TRBD1 (5 bases). CDR1 and CDR2 from the germline V gene are SGHKS and YYEKEE (reference sequence). The V end was cut by 4 bases, the J end by 8 bases, with 12 bases between. This CDR3 is 12 amino acids long. CDR3 nucleotides: TGTGCCAGCAGCGGGGCGGCCTGGGGCTACACCTTC. Protein sequence: CASSGAAWGYTF.

The sample holds a few counts of this clone. This rearrangement joins TRBV5-1 to TRBJ1-1; D is unresolved. The ends were cut back, 4 bases at V and 4 bases at J, with 11 bases in the middle. CDR1 is SGHRS, CDR2 YFSETQ, per germline. The CDR3 runs 13 residues. CDR3 in DNA: TGCGCCAGCAGCAGCGGACGAAGCACTGAAGCTTTCTTT. This sequence encodes CASSSGRSTEAFF.

The rearrangement joins TRBV19 to TRBJ1-5, with unresolved D. Germline CDR1 reads LNHDA; CDR2 reads SQIVND (reference sequence). Trimming removed 4 bases at V and 7 bases at J, with 17 bases between. The CDR3 is 15 residues long. CDR3 sequence: CASSKDQGSGQPQHF. The CDR3 coding sequence is TGTGCCAGTAGTAAAGACCAAGGTTCGGGACAGCCCCAGCATTTT.

This clone appeared once. CDR3 coding DNA: TGCGCCAGCAGCCAGACCGGGGCAGATACGCAGTATTTT. Its protein is CASSQTGADTQYF. This chain uses TRBV4-3 with TRBJ2-3; a weak D match, TRBD2 (5 bases). The CDR3 totals 13 residues. The ends were cut back, 3 bases at V and 4 bases at J, with 8 bases in the middle. Germline V lookup: CDR1 LGHNA, CDR2 YSLEER.

V and J are TRBV3-1 (or the pseudogene TRBV3-2) and TRBJ2-7; D perhaps matches TRBD2 (6 bases). Germline CDR1 LGHDT, CDR2 YNNKEL (reference sequence). Trimming took 2 bases from V and 2 from J, leaving 16 bases between them. The CDR3 totals 16 residues. The CDR3 sequence: CASSQTLGLSPYEQYF. In DNA, the CDR3 is TGTGCCAGCAGCCAAACTTTGGGACTGTCGCCCTACGAGCAGTACTTC.

The rearrangement links TRBV7-2 to TRBJ2-1; 7 nucleotides agree with TRBD2. CDR3 length equals 16 residues. V was clipped by 1 base and J by 3 bases; unmatched bases: 6. In germline, CDR1 is SGHTA, CDR2 FQGNSA. CDR3 sequence reads: CASSLGGGRYYNEQFF. The CDR3 nucleotides are TGTGCCAGCAGCTTAGGGGGGGGTAGGTACTACAATGAGCAGTTCTTC. Based on the CDR3 plus reference TRBV7-2 and TRBJ2-1, the full variable domain is GAGVSQSPSNKVTEKGKDVELRCDPISGHTALYWYRQSLGQGLEFLIYFQGNSAPDKSGLPSDRFSAERTGGSVSTLTIQRTQQEDSAVYLCASSLGGGRYYNEQFFGPGTRLTVL.

This chain links TRBV5-4 with TRBJ2-5, with 9 bases aligning to TRBD1. V dropped 0 bases and J dropped 4; count of bases not matched to a gene: 4. The germline V gene has CDR1 SGHNT and CDR2 YYREEE (reference sequence). CDR3 length: 15 residues. CDR3 region: CASSLEGQGRETQYF. The CDR3 DNA reads TGTGCCAGCAGCTTGGAGGGACAGGGAAGAGAGACCCAGTACTTC.

The chain combines TRBV5-1 with TRBJ1-1; D not resolved. V lost 4 bases, J lost 1 base, and 11 bases lay in between. CDR1 SGHRS and CDR2 YFSETQ come from the germline V gene. The CDR3 is made up of 14 amino acids. The CDR3 DNA follows: TGCGCCAGCAGCCCTGTGGCGGGGAACACTGAAGCTTTCTTT. Translation: CASSPVAGNTEAFF. Drawing the rest from reference TRBV5-1 and TRBJ1-1, the complete variable domain is KAGVTQTPRYLIKTRGQQVTLSCSPISGHRSVSWYQQTPGQGLQFLFEYFSETQRNKGNFPGRFSGRQFSNSRSEMNVSTLELGDSALYLCASSPVAGNTEAFFGQGTRLTVV.

This chain uses TRBV5-1 with TRBJ1-1; no clear D. CDR1 is SGHRS and CDR2 is YFSETQ in the germline V gene. This CDR3 has 13 amino acids. The germline V and J ends were trimmed by 7 bases and 0 bases, with 10 bases remaining between them. The CDR3 DNA sequence: TGCGCCAGCCACTTCCAATTGAACACTGAAGCTTTCTTT. Its translation: CASHFQLNTEAFF.